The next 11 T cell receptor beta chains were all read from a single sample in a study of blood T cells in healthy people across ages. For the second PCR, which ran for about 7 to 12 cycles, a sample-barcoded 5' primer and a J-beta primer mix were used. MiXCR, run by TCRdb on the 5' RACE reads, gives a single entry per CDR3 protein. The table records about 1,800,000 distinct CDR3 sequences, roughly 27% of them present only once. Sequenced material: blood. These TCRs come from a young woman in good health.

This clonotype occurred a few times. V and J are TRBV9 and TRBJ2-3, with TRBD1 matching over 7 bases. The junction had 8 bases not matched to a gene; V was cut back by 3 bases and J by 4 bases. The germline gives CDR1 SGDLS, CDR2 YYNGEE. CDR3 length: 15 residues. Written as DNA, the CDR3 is TGTGCCAGCAGCGACCTTACAGGGGATCCAGATACGCAGTATTTT. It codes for CASSDLTGDPDTQYF.

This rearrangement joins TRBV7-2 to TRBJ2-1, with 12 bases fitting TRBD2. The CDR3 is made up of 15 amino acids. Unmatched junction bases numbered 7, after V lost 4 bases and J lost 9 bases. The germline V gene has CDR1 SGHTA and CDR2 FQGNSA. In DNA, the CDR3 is TGTGCCAGCAGCTCACCTAGCGGGAGGGGGAGTGAGCAGTTCTTC. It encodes CASSSPSGRGSEQFF.

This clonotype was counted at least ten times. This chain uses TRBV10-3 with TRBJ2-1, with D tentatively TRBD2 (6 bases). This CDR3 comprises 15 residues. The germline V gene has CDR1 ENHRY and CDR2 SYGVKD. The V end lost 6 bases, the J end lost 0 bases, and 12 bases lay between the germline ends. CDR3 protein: CAIRGDSNSYNEQFF. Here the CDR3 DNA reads TGTGCCATCAGGGGGGACTCGAACTCCTACAATGAGCAGTTCTTC.

CDR3 amino acids: CASSPSPGSTNEKLFF. CDR3 nucleotide sequence: TGTGCCAGCAGCCCCAGTCCCGGCTCAACTAATGAAAAACTGTTTTTT. This chain uses TRBV7-6 with TRBJ1-4; D gene uncertain. There are 16 residues in the CDR3. Germline-derived CDR1 and CDR2 are SGHVS and FNYEAQ. With 5 bases removed from V and 0 bases from J, the gap between germline ends came to 13 bases.

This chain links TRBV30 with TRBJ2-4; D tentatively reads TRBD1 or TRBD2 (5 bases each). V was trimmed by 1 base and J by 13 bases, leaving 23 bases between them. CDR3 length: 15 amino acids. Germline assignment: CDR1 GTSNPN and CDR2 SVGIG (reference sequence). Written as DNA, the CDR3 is TGTGCCTGGAGTGCCGGGGCCTTCACGGGGAATGAGCAGTACTTC. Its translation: CAWSAGAFTGNEQYF.

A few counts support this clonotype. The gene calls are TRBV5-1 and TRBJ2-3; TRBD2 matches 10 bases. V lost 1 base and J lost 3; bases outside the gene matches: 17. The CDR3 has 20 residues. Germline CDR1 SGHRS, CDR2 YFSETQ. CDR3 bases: TGCGCCAGCAGCTTGTACGGACTAGCGGATGGCTCGTCTTGGACAGATACGCAGTATTTT. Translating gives CASSLYGLADGSSWTDTQYF.

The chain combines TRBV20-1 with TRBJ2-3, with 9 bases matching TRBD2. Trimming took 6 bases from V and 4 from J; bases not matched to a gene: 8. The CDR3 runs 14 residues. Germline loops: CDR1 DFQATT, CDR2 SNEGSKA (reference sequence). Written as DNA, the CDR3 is TGCAGTGCAAAACGGGCGGGAGGGCCAGATACGCAGTATTTT. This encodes CSAKRAGGPDTQYF.

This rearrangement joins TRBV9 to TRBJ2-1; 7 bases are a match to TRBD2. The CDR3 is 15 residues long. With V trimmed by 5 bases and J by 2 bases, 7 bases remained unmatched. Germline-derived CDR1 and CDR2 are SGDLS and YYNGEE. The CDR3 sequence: CASSKRDLTYNEQFF. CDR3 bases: TGTGCCAGCAGTAAGCGGGACTTGACCTACAATGAGCAGTTCTTC.

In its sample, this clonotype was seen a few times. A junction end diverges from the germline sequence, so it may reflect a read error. CDR3 sequence: CTSSLAGRSDIQYF. CDR3 nucleotides: TGCACCAGCAGCTTGGCGGGCAGGTCAGACATTCAGTACTTC. The chain links TRBV5-1 to TRBJ2-4; tentatively, D is TRBD2 (5 bases). This CDR3 spans 14 amino acids. Germline-derived CDR1 and CDR2 are SGHRS and YFSETQ.

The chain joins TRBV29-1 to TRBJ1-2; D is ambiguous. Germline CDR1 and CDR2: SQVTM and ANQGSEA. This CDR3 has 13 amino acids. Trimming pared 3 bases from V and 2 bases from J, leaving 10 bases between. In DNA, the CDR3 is TGCAGCGTTGATTGGTCCGGGAACTATGGCTACACCTTC. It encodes CSVDWSGNYGYTF.

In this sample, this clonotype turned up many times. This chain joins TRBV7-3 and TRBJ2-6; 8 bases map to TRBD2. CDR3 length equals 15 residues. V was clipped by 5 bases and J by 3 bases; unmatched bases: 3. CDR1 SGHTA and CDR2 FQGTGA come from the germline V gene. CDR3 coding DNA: TGTGCCAGCAGCCCGGGGGGGTATGGGGCCAACGTCCTGACTTTC. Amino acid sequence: CASSPGGYGANVLTF.